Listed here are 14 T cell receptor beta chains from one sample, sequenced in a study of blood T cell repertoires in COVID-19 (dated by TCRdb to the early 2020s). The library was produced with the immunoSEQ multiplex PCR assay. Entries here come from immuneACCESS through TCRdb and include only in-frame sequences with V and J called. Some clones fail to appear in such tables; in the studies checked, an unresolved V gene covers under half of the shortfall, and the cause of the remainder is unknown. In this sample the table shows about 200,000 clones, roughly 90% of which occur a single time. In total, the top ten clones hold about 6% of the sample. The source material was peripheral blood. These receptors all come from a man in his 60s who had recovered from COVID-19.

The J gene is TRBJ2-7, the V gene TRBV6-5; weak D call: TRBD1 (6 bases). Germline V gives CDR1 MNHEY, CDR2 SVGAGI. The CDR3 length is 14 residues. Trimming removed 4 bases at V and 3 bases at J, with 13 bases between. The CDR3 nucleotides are TGTGCCAGCAGTTCCACAGGGTCCCGCTACGAGCAGTACTTC. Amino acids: CASSSTGSRYEQYF.

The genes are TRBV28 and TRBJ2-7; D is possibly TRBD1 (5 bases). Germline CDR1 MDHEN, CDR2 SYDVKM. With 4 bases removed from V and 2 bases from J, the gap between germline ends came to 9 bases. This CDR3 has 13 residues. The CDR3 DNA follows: TGTGCCAGCAGTTATGGGGCAGCCTACGAGCAGTACTTC. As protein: CASSYGAAYEQYF.

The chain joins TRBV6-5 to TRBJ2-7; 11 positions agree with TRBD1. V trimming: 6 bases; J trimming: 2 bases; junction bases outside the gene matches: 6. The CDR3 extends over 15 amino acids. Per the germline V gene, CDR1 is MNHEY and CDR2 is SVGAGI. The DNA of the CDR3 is TGTGCCAGCAGGCTAGGGACAGGGGGTACCTACGAGCAGTACTTC. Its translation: CASRLGTGGTYEQYF.

CDR3 region: CASSSGQGANSPLHF. As DNA, the CDR3 is TGCGCCAGCAGCTCCGGACAGGGGGCGAATTCACCCCTCCACTTT. V gene TRBV5-1 combines with J gene TRBJ1-6, with TRBD1 matching over 11 bases. The V gene end was trimmed by 3 bases and the J gene end by 7 bases; junction bases not matched to a gene: 3. The germline gives CDR1 SGHRS, CDR2 YFSETQ. This CDR3 contains 15 residues.

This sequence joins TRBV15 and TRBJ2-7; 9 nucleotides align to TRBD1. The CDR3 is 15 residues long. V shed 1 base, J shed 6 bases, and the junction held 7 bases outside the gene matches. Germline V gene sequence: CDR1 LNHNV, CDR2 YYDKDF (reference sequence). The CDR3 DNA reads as TGTGCCACCAGCAGAGCCGGGACAGGGTCCGGCGAGCAGTACTTC. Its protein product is CATSRAGTGSGEQYF.

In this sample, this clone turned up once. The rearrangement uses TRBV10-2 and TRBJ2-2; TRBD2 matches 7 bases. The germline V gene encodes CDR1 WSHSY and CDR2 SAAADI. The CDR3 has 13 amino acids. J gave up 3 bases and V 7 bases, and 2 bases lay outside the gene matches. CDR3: CASTTSDTGELFF. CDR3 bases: TGCGCCAGCACTACTAGCGACACCGGGGAGCTGTTTTTT.

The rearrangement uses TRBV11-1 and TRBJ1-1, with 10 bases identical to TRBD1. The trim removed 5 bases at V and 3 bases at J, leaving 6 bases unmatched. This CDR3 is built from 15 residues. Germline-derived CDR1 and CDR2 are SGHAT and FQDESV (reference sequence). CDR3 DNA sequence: TGTGCCAGCAGCCCCGGGACAGGGGTCTACACTGAAGCTTTCTTT. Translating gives CASSPGTGVYTEAFF.

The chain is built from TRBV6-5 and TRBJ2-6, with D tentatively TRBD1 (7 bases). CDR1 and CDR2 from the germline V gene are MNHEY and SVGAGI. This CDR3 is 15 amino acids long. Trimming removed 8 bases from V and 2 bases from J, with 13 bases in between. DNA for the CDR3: TGTGCCAGCCGTAGCGGACAGGCTGGGGCCAACGTCCTGACTTTC. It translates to CASRSGQAGANVLTF.

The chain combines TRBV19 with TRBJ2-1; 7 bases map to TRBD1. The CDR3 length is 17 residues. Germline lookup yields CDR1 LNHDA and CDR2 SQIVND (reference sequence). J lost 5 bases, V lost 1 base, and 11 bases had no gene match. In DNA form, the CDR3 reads TGTGCCAGTAGTATAGGCCCGACAGGGAATAGGGACAATGAGCAGTTCTTC. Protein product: CASSIGPTGNRDNEQFF.

The CDR3 sequence is CASSFRNYGTGADTQYF. CDR3 coding DNA: TGTGCCAGCAGCTTCCGAAACTACGGGACAGGGGCCGATACGCAGTATTTT. The rearrangement links TRBV7-2 to TRBJ2-3; TRBD1 agrees at 10 bases. J gave up 6 bases and V 3 bases, and 12 bases lay outside the gene matches. Germline V gene sequence: CDR1 SGHTA, CDR2 FQGNSA. The CDR3 extends over 17 amino acids.

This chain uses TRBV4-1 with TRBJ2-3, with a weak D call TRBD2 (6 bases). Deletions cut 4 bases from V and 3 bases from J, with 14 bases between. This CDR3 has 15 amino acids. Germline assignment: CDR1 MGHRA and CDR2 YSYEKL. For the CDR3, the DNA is TGCGCCAGCAGCCCGCAGGAGGGTAGGACAGATACGCAGTATTTT. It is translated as CASSPQEGRTDTQYF.

Here the CDR3 reads CASGFVDRPNYGYTF. DNA for the CDR3: TGTGCTAGTGGTTTCGTCGACAGACCTAACTATGGCTACACCTTC. This chain links TRBV12-5 with TRBJ1-2; D might be TRBD1 (5 bases). V gave up 3 bases and J gave up 0 bases, with 11 bases separating them. CDR1 is LGHNT and CDR2 is FRNRAP in the germline V gene. This CDR3 spans 15 amino acids.

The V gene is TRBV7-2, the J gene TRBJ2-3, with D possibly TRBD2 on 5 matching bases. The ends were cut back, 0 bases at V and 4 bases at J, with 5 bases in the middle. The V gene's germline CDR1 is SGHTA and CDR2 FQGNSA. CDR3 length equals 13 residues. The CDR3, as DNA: TGTGCCAGCAGCTTAGCGAGGGCAGATACGCAGTATTTT. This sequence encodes CASSLARADTQYF. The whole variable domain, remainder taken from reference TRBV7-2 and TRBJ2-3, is GAGVSQSPSNKVTEKGKDVELRCDPISGHTALYWYRQSLGQGLEFLIYFQGNSAPDKSGLPSDRFSAERTGGSVSTLTIQRTQQEDSAVYLCASSLARADTQYFGPGTRLTVL.

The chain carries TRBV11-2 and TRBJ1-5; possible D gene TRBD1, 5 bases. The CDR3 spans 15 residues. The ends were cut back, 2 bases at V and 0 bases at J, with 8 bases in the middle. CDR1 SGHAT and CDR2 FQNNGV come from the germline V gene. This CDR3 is CASSLTDSSNQPQHF. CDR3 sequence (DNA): TGTGCCAGCAGCTTAACAGACAGTAGCAATCAGCCCCAGCATTTT.